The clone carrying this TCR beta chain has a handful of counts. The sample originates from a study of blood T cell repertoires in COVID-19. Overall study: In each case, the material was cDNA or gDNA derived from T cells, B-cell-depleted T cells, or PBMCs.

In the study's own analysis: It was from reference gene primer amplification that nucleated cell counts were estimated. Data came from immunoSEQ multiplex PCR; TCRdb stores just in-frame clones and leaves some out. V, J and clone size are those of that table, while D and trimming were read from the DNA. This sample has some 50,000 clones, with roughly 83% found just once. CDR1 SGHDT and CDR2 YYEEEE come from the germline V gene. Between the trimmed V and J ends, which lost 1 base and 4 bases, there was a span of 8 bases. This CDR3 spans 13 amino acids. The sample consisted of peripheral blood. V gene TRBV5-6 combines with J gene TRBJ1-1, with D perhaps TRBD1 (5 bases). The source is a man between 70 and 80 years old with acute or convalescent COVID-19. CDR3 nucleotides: TGTGCCAGCAGCTTGAGGGGAGGCACTGAAGCTTTCTTT. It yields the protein CASSLRGGTEAFF.